Each of the 20 T cell receptor beta chains below was sequenced from the same sample in a study of CD8+ T cells in alopecia areata. Extraction and reverse transcription of RNA yielded cDNA as the sequencing template. Generated by immunoSEQ multiplex PCR, the TCRdb table keeps only in-frame clones and is missing some. Of around 250,000 clones detected, roughly 69% appear once; the ten largest clones hold around 1.2%. This sample comprised CD4+ T cells sorted from blood, obtained at week 0. The receptors stem from a human donor with alopecia areata.

Written as DNA, the CDR3 is TGCGCCAGCAGCCCGCAGACATCTCCGAACACTGAAGCTTTCTTT. Translated, it gives CASSPQTSPNTEAFF. This chain connects TRBV5-1 to TRBJ1-1; the D is unclear. This CDR3 has 15 residues. The V gene lost 4 bases and the J gene lost 1 base, with 14 bases spanning the gap. Germline-derived CDR1 and CDR2 are SGHRS and YFSETQ.

This clone has more than one count but fewer than ten. The chain has TRBV30 and TRBJ1-1; D possibly corresponds to TRBD1 (5 bases). Germline V gene data show CDR1 as GTSNPN and CDR2 as SVGIG (reference sequence). V was pared by 2 bases and J by 5 bases, with 18 bases between. The CDR3 has 15 residues. DNA of the CDR3: TGTGCCTGGAGTCCCCTTGTGGGGGGAGGTACTGAAGCTTTCTTT. This sequence encodes CAWSPLVGGGTEAFF.

This rearrangement joins TRBV30 to TRBJ2-7, with 7 bases aligning to TRBD1. Unmatched junction bases numbered 2, after V lost 6 bases and J lost 6 bases. CDR3 length: 10 residues. The V gene's germline CDR1 is GTSNPN and CDR2 SVGIG (reference sequence). The CDR3 reads CACDRAEQYF. The CDR3 DNA reads TGTGCCTGCGACAGGGCCGAGCAGTACTTC.

The chain is built from TRBV6-1 and TRBJ1-4; D is unresolved. The CDR3 is made up of 12 amino acids. Trimming removed 4 bases at V and 8 bases at J, with 8 bases between. CDR1 is MNHNS and CDR2 is SASEGT in the germline V gene. The CDR3 nucleotides are TGTGCCAGCAGTGCCTTAGGAGAAAAACTGTTTTTT. This encodes CASSALGEKLFF.

V gene TRBV6-5 combines with J gene TRBJ1-2; D remains ambiguous. Germline V gives CDR1 MNHEY, CDR2 SVGAGI. The length of the CDR3 is 13 residues. V shed 6 bases and J shed 0 bases, with 8 bases lying between them. The CDR3: CASSIGSNYGYTF. The CDR3 coding sequence is TGTGCCAGCAGCATCGGGTCTAACTATGGCTACACCTTC.

There are a few counts of this clone. This chain connects TRBV2 to TRBJ1-2, with D possibly being TRBD1 (6 bases). The germline CDR1 and CDR2 sequences are SNHLY and FYNNEI. Trimming stripped 2 bases from V and 8 bases from J, with 18 bases between. The CDR3 is 15 amino acids. This CDR3 is CASSENRGRVQGYTF. CDR3 DNA sequence: TGTGCCAGCAGTGAAAACCGGGGGCGCGTACAAGGCTACACCTTC.

This clone appeared a few times. Other DNA sequences in this specimen translate into the identical CDR3. The J gene is TRBJ1-5, the V gene TRBV29-1; D may be TRBD1 (5 bases). Germline assignment: CDR1 SQVTM and CDR2 ANQGSEA. The CDR3 spans 12 residues. The ends were cut back, 5 bases at V and 3 bases at J, with 8 bases in the middle. The CDR3 DNA reads TGCAGCGTTAGTGGGGCCAATCAGCCCCAGCATTTT. Protein sequence: CSVSGANQPQHF.

This clone was seen a handful of times. The chain couples TRBV11-2 to TRBJ1-2; D is possibly TRBD1 (5 bases). The V end was cut by 4 bases, the J end by 8 bases, with 14 bases between. The CDR3 length is 13 residues. From germline, CDR1 is SGHAT and CDR2 FQNNGV. CDR3 DNA: TGTGCCAGCAGCTATACCGGGACGCGAGGCTACACCTTC. Translation gives CASSYTGTRGYTF.

The V call is TRBV2, the J call TRBJ2-3; D is uncertain. The CDR3 is 13 residues long. Trimming took off 4 bases at V and 1 base at J, with 6 bases between the two ends. The V gene's germline CDR1 is SNHLY and CDR2 FYNNEI. CDR3 in amino acids: CASSGVGTDTQYF. CDR3 in DNA: TGTGCCAGCAGTGGAGTTGGCACAGATACGCAGTATTTT.

A few counts support this clone. The J gene is TRBJ2-7, the V gene TRBV29-1; D is perhaps TRBD1 (5 bases). This CDR3 comprises 12 residues. The germline gives CDR1 SQVTM, CDR2 ANQGSEA. V was shortened by 4 bases and J by 3 bases, with 10 bases between the two germline ends. CDR3 residues: CSVGQGDYEQYF. The CDR3 nucleotides are TGCAGCGTTGGACAAGGGGACTACGAGCAGTACTTC.

This clone was seen more than once but under ten times. This rearrangement joins TRBV4-1 to TRBJ2-1; TRBD2 matches at 10 bases. The CDR3 runs 15 residues. V lost 4 bases and J lost 7; bases outside the gene matches: 7. Germline-derived CDR1 and CDR2 are MGHRA and YSYEKL. CDR3 nucleotide sequence: TGCGCCAGCAGCCCTCTCGAGCGGGGGGGGAATGAGCAGTTCTTC. It yields the protein CASSPLERGGNEQFF.

The chain carries TRBV7-9 and TRBJ2-2, with D perhaps TRBD2 (6 bases). With 3 bases removed from V and 13 bases from J, the gap between germline ends came to 12 bases. The CDR3 runs 12 residues. CDR1 SEHNR and CDR2 FQNEAQ come from the germline V gene (reference sequence). CDR3 sequence reads: CASSFDPGRLFF. In DNA form, the CDR3 reads TGTGCCAGCAGCTTTGACCCCGGGAGGCTGTTTTTT.

V usage is TRBV7-9 and J usage is TRBJ2-7; D possibly corresponds to TRBD2 (6 bases). The CDR3 extends over 16 amino acids. Germline V gives CDR1 SEHNR, CDR2 FQNEAQ (reference sequence). Trimming cost V 1 base and J 3 bases, with 16 bases left between them. In nucleotides, the CDR3 is TGTGCCAGCAGCTTAGAACGTGGGACTGCCGGCTACGAGCAGTACTTC. Encoded protein: CASSLERGTAGYEQYF.

This sequence joins TRBV4-2 and TRBJ1-1; D remains unclear. CDR1 is LGHNA, CDR2 YNFKEQ, per germline. There are 15 residues in the CDR3. Trimming removed 1 base from V and 5 bases from J, with 14 bases in between. Here the CDR3 reads CASSQVSHDGTEAFF. CDR3 in DNA: TGTGCCAGCAGCCAAGTTTCCCACGATGGGACTGAAGCTTTCTTT.

This clone was seen more than once but under ten times. The chain couples TRBV29-1 to TRBJ2-4, with D possibly being TRBD1 (5 bases). From germline, CDR1 is SQVTM and CDR2 ANQGSEA. V lost 4 bases and J 9 bases, leaving 10 bases between the germline ends. The CDR3 loop spans 11 amino acids. The CDR3, as DNA: TGCAGCGTTGGGGCAGGGATCATTCAGTACTTC. Amino acid sequence: CSVGAGIIQYF.

The chain joins TRBV4-2 to TRBJ2-5, with 7 nucleotides matching TRBD1. Germline CDR1 reads LGHNA; CDR2 reads YNFKEQ. With 2 bases clipped from V and 2 bases from J, the junction kept 2 bases outside the gene matches. The CDR3 covers 14 residues. The CDR3 loop reads CASSQKGQQETQYF. The CDR3 DNA reads TGTGCCAGCAGCCAAAAGGGACAGCAAGAGACCCAGTACTTC.

This clone was observed a few times. Here the CDR3 reads CASSDGLSVRYF. The CDR3 nucleotides read TGTGCCAGCAGTGACGGACTTTCCGTTAGGTATTTT. The V and J genes are TRBV25-1 and TRBJ2-3, with a weak D call TRBD2 (5 bases). This CDR3 comprises 12 residues. V lost 3 bases and J 14 bases, leaving 15 bases between the germline ends. CDR1 is MGHDK and CDR2 is SYGVNS in the germline V gene.

The chain joins TRBV5-1 to TRBJ1-4; possibly TRBD1 for D (5 bases). Between the trimmed V and J ends, which lost 0 bases and 4 bases, there was a span of 10 bases. From germline, CDR1 is SGHRS and CDR2 YFSETQ. This CDR3 region has 15 residues. As DNA, the CDR3 is TGCGCCAGCAGCTTGGGCGGAGGGGATAATGAAAAACTGTTTTTT. As protein: CASSLGGGDNEKLFF. The full variable domain, completed using reference TRBV5-1 and TRBJ1-4, is KAGVTQTPRYLIKTRGQQVTLSCSPISGHRSVSWYQQTPGQGLQFLFEYFSETQRNKGNFPGRFSGRQFSNSRSEMNVSTLELGDSALYLCASSLGGGDNEKLFFGSGTQLSVL.

V gene TRBV29-1 combines with J gene TRBJ2-7; D is undetermined. This CDR3 has 12 residues. Trimming left V 4 bases short and J 2 bases short, with 9 bases between. Germline CDR1 SQVTM, CDR2 ANQGSEA. The CDR3 nucleotides read TGCAGCGTTGCACATTCCCCCTACGAGCAGTACTTC. It is translated as CSVAHSPYEQYF.

This clone was detected a few times. The V and J genes are TRBV12-5 and TRBJ2-5; D unclear. CDR3 size: 16 residues. Trimming shortened V by 0 bases and J by 5 bases, and 16 bases separated the two germline ends. CDR1 LGHNT and CDR2 FRNRAP come from the germline V gene. The CDR3 here is CASGLVVSSVGETQYF. The CDR3 bases are TGTGCTAGTGGTTTGGTAGTGTCGAGTGTCGGGGAGACCCAGTACTTC. The full variable domain, completed using reference TRBV12-5 and TRBJ2-5, is DARVTQTPRHKVTEMGQEVTMRCQPILGHNTVFWYRQTMMQGLELLAYFRNRAPLDDSGMPKDRFSAEMPDATLATLKIQPSEPRDSAVYFCASGLVVSSVGETQYFGPGTRLLVL.